Presented here are 27 T cell receptor beta chains from one specimen sequenced in a study of cytomegalovirus exposure and HLA in healthy donors. 60 Vbeta and 13 Jbeta primers were used in PCR. Data came from immunoSEQ multiplex PCR; TCRdb stores just in-frame clones and leaves some out. The repertoire holds roughly 200,000 clones, with 65% to 85% as singletons. The sequencing sample was made of PBMCs. Every receptor here comes from a man in his forties or fifties in good health and CMV-seropositive.

This sequence joins TRBV28 and TRBJ1-1; no clear D gene. CDR3 length: 12 amino acids. V dropped 8 bases and J dropped 0 bases, with 7 bases sitting between them. CDR1 is MDHEN, CDR2 SYDVKM, per germline. CDR3 sequence reads: CASERVNTEAFF. The CDR3 DNA sequence: TGTGCCAGCGAAAGAGTGAACACTGAAGCTTTCTTT.

This chain links TRBV4-3 with TRBJ1-2; TRBD1 matches 7 bases. The CDR3 contains 16 residues. Germline CDR1 LGHNA, CDR2 YSLEER. V gave up 0 bases and J gave up 8 bases; unmatched junction bases: 12. DNA for the CDR3: TGCGCCAGCAGCCAAGAGGTAGGAGGGGGCAATGAAGGCTACACCTTC. Translating it yields CASSQEVGGGNEGYTF.

In the case of this clone: One junction end disagrees with the germline gene, perhaps due to a read error. The rearrangement uses TRBV7-9 and TRBJ1-2, with 7 bases lining up with TRBD1. This CDR3 is built from 15 residues. Germline V gene sequence: CDR1 SEHNR, CDR2 FQNEAQ (reference sequence). This CDR3 is CSSSLSRGQGYGYTF. CDR3 DNA sequence: TGTTCCAGCAGCTTATCGAGGGGGCAGGGCTATGGCTACACCTTC.

V usage is TRBV14 and J usage is TRBJ1-1, with D tentatively TRBD1 (6 bases). V was clipped by 2 bases and J by 7 bases, with 11 bases between them. CDR3 length equals 13 residues. Germline values: CDR1 SGHDN, CDR2 FVKESK. This chain's CDR3 is CASSQYQGGEAFF. The CDR3 DNA reads as TGTGCCAGCAGCCAATACCAAGGGGGTGAAGCTTTCTTT.

This chain links TRBV2 with TRBJ1-5, with 9 bases matching TRBD1. CDR1 is SNHLY and CDR2 is FYNNEI in the germline V gene. The V gene end was trimmed by 1 base and the J gene end by 4 bases; junction bases not matched to a gene: 2. This CDR3 spans 15 amino acids. CDR3 protein: CASSEVGQGNQPQHF. DNA for the CDR3: TGTGCCAGCAGTGAAGTGGGACAGGGAAATCAGCCCCAGCATTTT.

This sequence joins TRBV6-5 and TRBJ1-2; D is perhaps TRBD1 (6 bases). V lost 6 bases, J lost 12 bases, and 14 bases lay in between. CDR1 and CDR2 from the germline V gene are MNHEY and SVGAGI. The CDR3 contains 11 residues. The DNA of the CDR3 is TGTGCCAGCAGGACGACAGGCCAGGACACCTTC. Amino acid sequence: CASRTTGQDTF.

The chain combines TRBV6-5 with TRBJ2-5; TRBD2 might be the D (5 bases). Trimming removed 0 bases at V and 5 bases at J, with 16 bases between. CDR3 size: 16 residues. CDR1 and CDR2 from the germline V gene are MNHEY and SVGAGI. The CDR3 loop reads CASSYSWELHGETQYF. For the CDR3, the DNA is TGTGCCAGCAGTTACTCGTGGGAGCTTCACGGGGAGACCCAGTACTTC.

CDR3 in amino acids: CASSIGTGGDTQYF. In DNA form, the CDR3 reads TGTGCCAGCAGCATCGGGACAGGCGGAGATACGCAGTATTTT. The V gene is TRBV9, the J gene TRBJ2-3; 8 positions agree with TRBD1. The CDR3 runs 14 residues. Germline V gives CDR1 SGDLS, CDR2 YYNGEE. V lost 4 bases, J lost 5 bases, and 6 bases stayed unmatched.

V and J are TRBV27 and TRBJ2-7; 7 bases map to TRBD1. Germline CDR1 is MNHEY and CDR2 is SMNVEV (reference sequence). V was pared by 5 bases and J by 4 bases, with 5 bases of the junction left unmatched. The CDR3 loop spans 13 amino acids. The CDR3: CASSKGGWYEQYF. The CDR3 nucleotides are TGTGCCAGCAGTAAAGGGGGCTGGTACGAGCAGTACTTC.

The rearrangement joins TRBV28 to TRBJ1-1; D possibly corresponds to TRBD1 (5 bases). Germline V gives CDR1 MDHEN, CDR2 SYDVKM. Trimming stripped 2 bases from V and 2 bases from J, with 6 bases between. CDR3 size: 13 residues. As DNA, the CDR3 is TGTGCCAGCAGTTTACAGGGTAACACTGAAGCTTTCTTT. Its protein product is CASSLQGNTEAFF.

As DNA, the CDR3 is TGTGCCAGCAGCTTAGATACATACGGGACAGCGAGCGAGCAGTACTTC. Encoded protein: CASSLDTYGTASEQYF. The chain is built from TRBV11-2 and TRBJ2-7; 7 positions match TRBD1. Trimming at V came to 0 bases and at J to 6 bases, leaving 11 bases not matched to a gene. Germline values: CDR1 SGHAT, CDR2 FQNNGV. The CDR3 sequence is 16 residues long.

The CDR3 sequence is CASSSYPRTGNTEAFF. The CDR3 nucleotides read TGTGCCAGCAGCTCTTATCCTCGGACAGGGAACACTGAAGCTTTCTTT. J is TRBJ1-1 and V is TRBV7-2; 7 bases agree with TRBD1. Trimming removed 4 bases from V and 1 base from J; junction bases left unmatched: 9. CDR1 SGHTA and CDR2 FQGNSA come from the germline V gene. The CDR3 is 16 amino acids.

The rearrangement uses TRBV4-2 and TRBJ2-7; maybe TRBD2 (7 bases). In germline, CDR1 is LGHNA, CDR2 YNFKEQ. Trimming stripped 4 bases from V and 2 bases from J, with 15 bases between. The CDR3 is 15 residues long. In DNA, the CDR3 is TGTGCCAGCAGCCGGGGGGGCAGCCTTCCCTACGAGCAGTACTTC. Translating it yields CASSRGGSLPYEQYF.

The chain is built from TRBV9 and TRBJ2-7, with 9 nucleotides matching TRBD2. This CDR3 has 13 residues. The germline V gene encodes CDR1 SGDLS and CDR2 YYNGEE. V lost 5 bases to trimming and J lost 3 bases; unmatched junction nucleotides: 3. The CDR3 DNA sequence: TGTGCCAGCAGTACTAGCGGGCTCTACGAGCAGTACTTC. Protein sequence: CASSTSGLYEQYF. The entire variable domain, with the rest obtained from reference TRBV9 and TRBJ2-7, is as follows: DSGVTQTPKHLITATGQRVTLRCSPRSGDLSVYWYQQSLDQGLQFLIQYYNGEERAKGNILERFSAQQFPDLHSELNLSSLELGDSALYFCASSTSGLYEQYFGPGTRLTVT.

The V and J genes are TRBV28 and TRBJ1-4; D remains unclear. Germline V gives CDR1 MDHEN, CDR2 SYDVKM. V was trimmed by 4 bases and J by 3 bases, leaving 15 bases between them. The length of the CDR3 is 16 residues. The CDR3 sequence is CASSSPGGLSNEKLFF. CDR3 coding DNA: TGTGCCAGCAGTTCCCCGGGAGGGCTTTCTAATGAAAAACTGTTTTTT.

This chain uses TRBV6-5 with TRBJ2-1; D is undetermined. V was cut by 4 bases and J by 10 bases, with 8 bases left in between. Germline CDR1 reads MNHEY; CDR2 reads SVGAGI. The CDR3 totals 11 residues. Written as DNA, the CDR3 is TGTGCCAGCAGTTTCTCCGGGGAGCAGTTCTTC. It codes for CASSFSGEQFF.

V gene TRBV6-5 combines with J gene TRBJ2-5; D is unresolved. Germline V CDR1 and CDR2: MNHEY, SVGAGI. The V and J ends lost 2 bases and 0 bases respectively, with 4 bases between them. The CDR3 has 13 amino acids. The CDR3 DNA is TGTGCCAGCAGTTACAGCAACCAAGAGACCCAGTACTTC. The encoded protein is CASSYSNQETQYF.

This chain joins TRBV6-1 and TRBJ1-2; a weak D match, TRBD1 (6 bases). V was cut by 2 bases and J by 6 bases, with 16 bases left in between. The CDR3 spans 15 residues. The V gene's germline CDR1 is MNHNS and CDR2 SASEGT. DNA of the CDR3: TGTGCCAGCAGTGAAATAGCAGGGGCCTCCGATGGCTACACCTTC. This gives the protein CASSEIAGASDGYTF.

The chain combines TRBV7-9 with TRBJ1-2; D call uncertain. The germline CDR1 and CDR2 sequences are SEHNR and FQNEAQ (reference sequence). V lost 5 bases and J lost 2, with 9 bases in between. The CDR3 sequence is 13 residues long. CDR3 residues: CASSADINYGYTF. CDR3 sequence (DNA): TGTGCCAGCAGCGCAGACATCAACTATGGCTACACCTTC.

This clone has just a few counts. This chain links TRBV5-1 with TRBJ1-6; TRBD1 agrees at 8 bases. CDR1 is SGHRS, CDR2 YFSETQ, per germline. This CDR3 has 14 residues. Trimming took 7 bases from V and 7 from J; bases not matched to a gene: 7. The CDR3 loop reads CASCRGTGNSPLHF. CDR3 nucleotides: TGCGCCAGCTGTCGGGGGACAGGCAATTCACCCCTCCACTTT.

V and J are TRBV10-1 and TRBJ2-3; no reliable D call. Germline CDR1 WNHNN, CDR2 SYGVQD (reference sequence). V was pared by 3 bases and J by 0 bases, with 10 bases between. This CDR3 has 15 residues. Here the CDR3 reads CASSDGGTSTDTQYF. The CDR3 DNA is TGCGCCAGCAGTGACGGCGGAACTAGCACAGATACGCAGTATTTT.

The chain has TRBV19 and TRBJ2-1; D is unresolved. The V end was cut by 3 bases, the J end by 0 bases, with 9 bases between. Germline CDR1 reads LNHDA; CDR2 reads SQIVND (reference sequence). The CDR3 totals 15 residues. The chain's CDR3 is CASSMGSHSYNEQFF. CDR3 sequence (DNA): TGTGCCAGTAGTATGGGCAGCCACTCCTACAATGAGCAGTTCTTC.

The chain is built from TRBV5-5 and TRBJ1-2; 7 positions match TRBD1. V gave up 0 bases and J gave up 4 bases; unmatched junction bases: 6. Germline values: CDR1 SGHKS, CDR2 YYEKEE (reference sequence). The CDR3 has 15 residues. CDR3 residues: CASSLVQGGGYGYTF. CDR3 sequence (DNA): TGTGCCAGCAGCTTGGTGCAGGGGGGCGGCTATGGCTACACCTTC.

The chain joins TRBV5-1 to TRBJ2-1; D is uncertain. Trimming took 1 base from V and 10 from J, leaving 12 bases between them. The length of the CDR3 is 13 residues. Germline values: CDR1 SGHRS, CDR2 YFSETQ. For the CDR3, the DNA is TGCGCCAGCAGCTTGATCCTCGAGAAGGAGCAGTTCTTC. The encoded protein is CASSLILEKEQFF.

The chain uses TRBV11-2 and TRBJ2-7, with TRBD2 identical over 7 bases. This CDR3 comprises 18 residues. Germline CDR1 is SGHAT and CDR2 is FQNNGV. The V segment lost 7 bases and the J segment 6 bases; nucleotides outside the gene matches: 24. CDR3 loop: CASTPRVMAGGSHLEQYF. DNA of the CDR3: TGTGCCAGCACCCCACGTGTTATGGCAGGCGGGAGCCACCTCGAGCAGTACTTC.

V usage is TRBV6-1 and J usage is TRBJ2-1; possible D gene TRBD1, 6 bases. The germline CDR1 and CDR2 sequences are MNHNS and SASEGT. V was cut by 4 bases and J by 10 bases, with 8 bases left in between. This CDR3 comprises 11 residues. For the CDR3, the DNA is TGTGCCAGCAGTGTCACAGGGGAGCAGTTCTTC. Translation gives CASSVTGEQFF.

This clone was counted a single time. The J gene is TRBJ2-7, the V gene TRBV2; TRBD2 is a possible D gene (5 bases). The germline V and J ends were trimmed by 6 bases and 0 bases, with 9 bases remaining between them. This CDR3 is 13 amino acids long. Germline V gene lookup returns CDR1 SNHLY and CDR2 FYNNEI. The CDR3 DNA follows: TGTGCCAGCAGGGGTGGGAGCTCCTACGAGCAGTACTTC. This encodes CASRGGSSYEQYF.